The rows below give T cell receptor beta chains drawn from one sample of a study of graft-versus-host responses after intestinal transplantation. Produced via immunoSEQ multiplex PCR; TCRdb's table is partial and in-frame only. The repertoire includes about 19,000 clones, approximately 70% of them detected once, and around 8.5% sits in the top ten. Specimen: ileum tissue, collected around 20 days after intestinal transplant. The receptors shown here come from a human patient who received an intestinal transplant, so some T cells may come from the graft donor. Each CDR3 is given with its conserved first and last residue. D genes are given only for firm matches. Some rows mark clone size as missing; the rest say once, few, many or name a class of expanded clone.

J gene | V gene | clone size | D gene | CDR3 DNA | CDR3 protein
TRBJ2-3 | TRBV5-8 | NA | NA | TGTGCCAGCAACCAGGGCCCAGATACGCAGTATTTT | CASNQGPDTQYF
TRBJ2-1 | TRBV7-6 | NA | TRBD2 | TGTGCCAGCAGCTTTAGCGCGGGCGGGAGGGCCGGGGAGCAGTTCTTC | CASSFSAGGRAGEQFF
TRBJ2-3 | TRBV6-4 | few | TRBD2 | TGTGCCAGCAGTCTCACTAGCGGGAGCACAGATACGCAGTATTTT | CASSLTSGSTDTQYF
TRBJ1-1 | TRBV23-1 | NA | NA | TGCGCCAGCAGTCCGAGGGGGAAGGCTGAAGCTTTCTTT | CASSPRGKAEAFF
TRBJ1-5 | TRBV28 | NA | TRBD1 | TGTGCCAGCAGTTCTGACAGGGGAAATCAGCCCCAGCATTTT | CASSSDRGNQPQHF
TRBJ2-7 | TRBV27 | NA | NA | TGTGCCAGCAGTTTGGGGCAGGGTGTGTACGAGCAGTACTTC | CASSLGQGVYEQYF
TRBJ1-2 | TRBV11-3 | NA | NA | TGTGCCAGCAGCTTAGGGGGCCCTCCTAACTATGGCTACACCTTC | CASSLGGPPNYGYTF
TRBJ2-5 | TRBV5-1 | NA | TRBD2 | TGCGCCAGCAGCTTGGTCAGGACTAGCGGTTTCCAAGAGACCCAGTACTTC | CASSLVRTSGFQETQYF
TRBJ1-2 | TRBV2 | NA | NA | TGTGCCAGCAGTGATTATTTCCGCTATTTGTACTATGGCTACACCTTC | CASSDYFRYLYYGYTF
TRBJ2-7 | TRBV11-1 | once | NA | TGTGCCAGCAGTCGAAACAGGGATTCCTCCTACGAGCAGTACTTC | CASSRNRDSSYEQYF
TRBJ1-5 | TRBV7-9 | NA | TRBD1 | TGTGCCAGCAGCTCCGGGGGCGACAGGGTAAATCAGCCCCAGCATTTT | CASSSGGDRVNQPQHF
TRBJ1-1 | TRBV5-1 | NA | NA | TGCGCCAGCACTTATCGAACAGGGTCGCCGAACACTGAAGCTTTCTTT | CASTYRTGSPNTEAFF
TRBJ2-1 | TRBV7-9 | NA | TRBD1 | TGTGCCAGCAGCTTTCTTGACAGGGGAGATGAGCAGTTCTTC | CASSFLDRGDEQFF
TRBJ2-7 | TRBV7-9 | few | TRBD2 | TGTGCCAGCAGCCCCCGACTAGCCGGCTCCTACGAGCAGTACTTC | CASSPRLAGSYEQYF
TRBJ2-7 | TRBV2 | NA | NA | TGTGCCACTCAGGGACAAAATCTCGACGAGCAGTACTTC | CATQGQNLDEQYF
TRBJ1-2 | TRBV5-6 | NA | TRBD1 | TGTGCCAGCAGCTTAGGACAGGGGGACTATGGCTACACCTTC | CASSLGQGDYGYTF
TRBJ2-1 | TRBV5-1 | NA | NA | TGCGCCAGCAGGCAGTACAATGAGCAGTTCTTC | CASRQYNEQFF
TRBJ2-7 | TRBV7-8 | NA | NA | TGTGCCAGCAGCGGGAGCTCCTACGAGCAGTACTTC | CASSGSSYEQYF
TRBJ2-7 | TRBV5-5 | NA | NA | TGTGCCAGCAGCGTTACCTACGAGCAGTACTTC | CASSVTYEQYF
TRBJ1-1 | TRBV19 | NA | TRBD1 | TGTGCCAGTAGTTTAAGACAGGGGGCTTTGAACACTGAAGCTTTCTTT | CASSLRQGALNTEAFF
TRBJ2-7 | TRBV4-3 | few | TRBD2 | TGCGCCAGCAGCCAAGCCTATGCGGGGGGGACCTACGAGCAGTACTTC | CASSQAYAGGTYEQYF
TRBJ1-3 | TRBV7-9 | few | NA | TGTGCCAGCAGCTTAGTATTCGGCTCTGGAAACACCATATATTTT | CASSLVFGSGNTIYF
TRBJ2-7 | TRBV19 | few | NA | TGTGCCAGTAGTATACAAGCGGGCTACATAGGGGAGCAGTACTTC | CASSIQAGYIGEQYF
TRBJ1-1 | TRBV5-1 | NA | NA | TGCGCCAGCAGCTTGGGGACCAGGGGTTGGGTCACTGAAGCTTTCTTT | CASSLGTRGWVTEAFF
TRBJ2-3 | TRBV19 | NA | NA | TGTGCCAGTAGTATGGGGGGAGGTACAGATACGCAGTATTTT | CASSMGGGTDTQYF
TRBJ1-4 | TRBV28 | once | TRBD1 | TGTGCCAGCGCACACTCACTCGACAGGGTAACCGCAACTAATGAAAAACTGTTTTTT | CASAHSLDRVTATNEKLFF
TRBJ2-3 | TRBV6-6 | NA | TRBD2 | TGTGCCAGCAGTAGGACTAGCTATAGCACAGATACGCAGTATTTT | CASSRTSYSTDTQYF
TRBJ2-1 | TRBV7-6 | once | TRBD1 | TGTGCCAGCAGCTTAGTTCTTTTCGGACAGGCGTACAATGAGCAGTTCTTC | CASSLVLFGQAYNEQFF
TRBJ2-2 | TRBV6-1 | few | TRBD1 | TGTGCCAGCTACAGGGGGAACACCGGGGAGCTGTTTTTT | CASYRGNTGELFF
TRBJ2-7 | TRBV7-8 | NA | TRBD2 | TGTGCCAGCAGCTTCTTGGGCGGGAGTGGCTCCTACGAGCAGTACTTC | CASSFLGGSGSYEQYF
TRBJ1-1 | TRBV7-8 | few | NA | TGTGCCAGCAGCCAAGACTATACTGAAGCTTTCTTT | CASSQDYTEAFF
TRBJ1-2 | TRBV29-1 | NA | NA | TGCAGCGTTGAGGGGGCCTATGGCTACACCTTC | CSVEGAYGYTF
TRBJ1-6 | TRBV6-1 | medium-sized | NA | TGTGCCAGCAGTGAAAGAGGGCAGGCCTCTGTTTATAATTCACCCCTCCACTTT | CASSERGQASVYNSPLHF
TRBJ1-5 | TRBV27 | NA | NA | TGTGCCAGCGGCTGGGGGGGAGGTCAGCCCCAGCATTTT | CASGWGGGQPQHF
TRBJ1-1 | TRBV5-1 | NA | NA | TGCGCCAGCAGCTTGGGAAGGGAGGCCATGACGAACACTGAAGCTTTCTTT | CASSLGREAMTNTEAFF
TRBJ1-6 | TRBV30 | few | TRBD1 | TGTGCCTGGAGTATCTCGGGACAGGGAGGTTCACCCCTCCACTTT | CAWSISGQGGSPLHF
TRBJ2-7 | TRBV6-6 | NA | NA | TGTGCCAGCAGTTACCCCTTAACTAGCAACGAGCAGTACTTC | CASSYPLTSNEQYF
TRBJ1-1 | TRBV7-9 | once | TRBD1 | TGTGCCAGCAGCCTGGGACAGGGCACTGAAGCTTTCTTT | CASSLGQGTEAFF
TRBJ2-7 | TRBV6-1 | few | TRBD1 | TGTGCCAGCAGTGAAGCGGGGGACAGCTCCTACGAGCAGTACTTC | CASSEAGDSSYEQYF
TRBJ2-7 | TRBV27 | NA | TRBD1 | TGTGCCAGCAGGTACCGGGACAGGACCTACGAGCAGTACTTC | CASRYRDRTYEQYF
TRBJ1-2 | TRBV18 | NA | NA | TGTGCCAGCTCACCGAACAAGTGGTGGGGAGGCTATGGCTACACCTTC | CASSPNKWWGGYGYTF
TRBJ2-5 | TRBV9 | NA | TRBD2 | TGTGCCAGCAGCGTAGGGCTAGCGGTCCCAGAGACCCAGTACTTC | CASSVGLAVPETQYF
TRBJ1-6 | TRBV5-1 | NA | NA | TGCGCCAGCAGTTCGTCTCGGACAGAGAACAATTCACCCCTCCACTTT | CASSSSRTENNSPLHF
TRBJ1-1 | TRBV27 | few | NA | TGTGCCAGCAGTTACCAAGGGGCCACTGAAGCTTTCTTT | CASSYQGATEAFF
TRBJ1-3 | TRBV19 | NA | NA | TGTGCCAGTAGTATAAGCTTAACTGGAAACACCATATATTTT | CASSISLTGNTIYF
TRBJ2-5 | TRBV2 | NA | TRBD1 | TGTGCCAGCAGTATACTGAGGGGGACAGCCAGGGGGGAGACCCAGTACTTC | CASSILRGTARGETQYF
TRBJ2-1 | TRBV4-2 | NA | TRBD2 | TGTGCCAGCAGCCAGGAAAGACTAGCGGGGGTACCGTTCTTC | CASSQERLAGVPFF
TRBJ2-3 | TRBV10-3 | once | TRBD1 | TGTGCCATCAGTGACAGGGGGCGCACAGATACGCAGTATTTT | CAISDRGRTDTQYF
TRBJ1-2 | TRBV6-5 | NA | NA | TGTGCCAGCAGTTCCCTAGATGGCTACACCTTC | CASSSLDGYTF
TRBJ2-1 | TRBV9 | NA | NA | TGTGCCAGCAGCGTAGCCAGTTACAATGAGCAGTTCTTC | CASSVASYNEQFF
TRBJ2-1 | TRBV7-7 | once | TRBD1 | TGTGCCAGCAGCTCAGGGACAGGGGCCTCCTACAATGAGCAGTTCTTC | CASSSGTGASYNEQFF
TRBJ1-3 | TRBV4-1 | NA | NA | TGCGCCAGCAGCCATTATTACAGGGTCGTACAGAGGAACACCATATATTTT | CASSHYYRVVQRNTIYF
TRBJ2-7 | TRBV5-4 | NA | NA | TGTGCCAGCAGCGCCAACAGGAATGGTTACGAGCAGTACTTC | CASSANRNGYEQYF